This T cell receptor (beta chain) was recorded in a study of T-cell memory formation after mild COVID-19 (dated by TCRdb to the early 2020s). With regard to the full study: Most TCR sequence clusters were specific to one of the two donors. In a couple of donors, T-cell clones that expanded and contracted after mild COVID-19 were followed by sequencing TCRalpha and TCRbeta repertoires longitudinally. The cohort comprised two young, previously healthy adult volunteers, one female and one male. Paper-wide results and their limitations: Some responding clones were detected in pre-infection memory, which suggested that pre-existing cross-reactive memory T cells had joined the SARS-CoV-2 response. Balanced CD4/CD8 phenotypes were observed for clones contracting from day 15 to 85, whereas a bias towards CD4+ was observed for a second wave of clones expanding from day 15 to 37. SARS-CoV-2 specificity of the second-wave clones peaking on day 37 was not confirmed. Contracting CD4+ clones were found mainly in CM and EM memory subsets, while CD8+ clones were enriched in EMRA. Only a couple of mild cases were covered in the study, and larger cohorts including severe cases with pre-infection samples were considered necessary.

This clonotype was detected ten times or more. Its antigen is currently not known. The sample holds no much larger clone one base away, and base qualities are not on file. Ficoll-Paque density gradient centrifugation was used to isolate PBMCs. From the germline V gene (reference sequence), CDR1 is SEHNR and CDR2 is FQNEAQ. The CDR3 starts with the cysteine, ends with the phenylalanine, and has 17 residues. The retained sequence is limited to the CDR3, 51 bases, with the frame set at the first base. Relative to germline, V is missing 0 bases and J is missing 2 bases, with 5 bases of the junction outside any gene match. TCRdb names Illumina NovaSeq 6000 as the instrument used. Using 5'RACE with constant-segment primers, TCRalpha and TCRbeta cDNA libraries were constructed, with sample barcodes and unique molecular identifiers added in the process. Trizol reagent was used to extract RNA from every sample. Libraries were amplified in two PCR steps, with a second sample barcode and Illumina TruSeq adapters added in the second step. The libraries were sequenced on an Illumina NovaSeq using 2 x 150 bp paired-end reads. The published analysis was carried out like this. Demultiplexing of reads and collapsing into UMI-guided consensus sequences were performed with migec v1.2.7. Using mixcr v2.1.11, UMI consensuses were aligned to TRA and TRB V and J templates and then assembled into clonotypes. Clonotypes were classified as expanded or contracted when called significant by both edgeR and NoisET, with noise models trained on biological replicates. For edgeR calls, the cutoffs were a false discovery rate-adjusted p below 0.01 and a log2 fold-change threshold of 1. As an exploratory analysis of dynamics, max-normalized trajectories of the 1000 most abundant clonotypes were examined with PCA combined with hierarchical clustering. Separately sequenced CD4+ and CD8+ repertoires were used to assign the CD4 or CD8 phenotype of responding clones. The raw public reads went through TCRdb reprocessing: fastp at Q25, MiXCR clone calling, in-frame beta chains kept. Entries are consolidated by CDR3 protein sequence, retaining the most common genes and DNA. Here the V and J calls rest on TCRdb's processing, not on the authors' analysis. The sample table lists about 340,000 distinct CDR3 sequences, about an eighth of them with a count of one. The top ten clonotypes cover 20% to 25% of the sample.

Here the chain combines TRBV7-9 and TRBJ2-1; 9 central bases correspond to TRBD1. This clonotype originated in a man aged 18 to 29 who had mild COVID-19 (a few samples of this study predate the infection). The sample titles of this study are shuffled in the database, so cell type and time point are left out; the donor was told from shared clones. Sequenced sample: PBMCs or a T cell subset sorted from them (not recorded which). At the DNA level, the sequence is TGTGCCAGCAGCTTAGCGGTTGGGACAGGGACCTACAATGAGCAGTTCTTC. Its amino acids are CASSLAVGTGTYNEQFF.